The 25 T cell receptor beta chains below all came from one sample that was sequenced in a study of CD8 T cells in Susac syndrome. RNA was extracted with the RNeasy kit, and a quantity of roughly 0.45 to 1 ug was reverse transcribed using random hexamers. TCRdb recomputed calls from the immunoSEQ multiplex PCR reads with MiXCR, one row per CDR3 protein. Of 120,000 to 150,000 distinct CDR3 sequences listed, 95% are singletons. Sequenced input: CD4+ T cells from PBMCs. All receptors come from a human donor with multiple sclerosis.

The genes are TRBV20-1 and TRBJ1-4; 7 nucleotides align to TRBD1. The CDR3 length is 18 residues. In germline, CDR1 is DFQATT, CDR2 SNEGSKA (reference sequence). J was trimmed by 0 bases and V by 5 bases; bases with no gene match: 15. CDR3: CSASKKRDRPATNEKLFF. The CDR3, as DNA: TGCAGTGCTTCCAAGAAACGGGACAGACCTGCAACTAATGAAAAACTGTTTTTT.

The CDR3 nucleotides are TGTGCCAGCAGTTTACCCACGGCAGGTCAAGAGACCCAGTACTTC. It codes for CASSLPTAGQETQYF. The chain links TRBV28 to TRBJ2-5; D is uncertain. The germline CDR1 and CDR2 sequences are MDHEN and SYDVKM. The CDR3 is 15 amino acids. Trimming took off 2 bases at V and 2 bases at J, with 12 bases between the two ends.

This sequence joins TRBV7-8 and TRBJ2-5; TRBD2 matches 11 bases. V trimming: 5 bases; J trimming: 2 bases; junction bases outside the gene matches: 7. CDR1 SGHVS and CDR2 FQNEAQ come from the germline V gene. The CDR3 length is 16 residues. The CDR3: CASSPRTSGRQETQYF. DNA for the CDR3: TGTGCCAGCAGCCCCCGAACTAGCGGGAGACAAGAGACCCAGTACTTC.

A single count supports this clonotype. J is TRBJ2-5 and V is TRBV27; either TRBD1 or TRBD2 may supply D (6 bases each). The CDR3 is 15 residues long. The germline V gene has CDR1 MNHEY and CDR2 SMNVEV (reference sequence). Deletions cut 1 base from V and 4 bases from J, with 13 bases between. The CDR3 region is CASSLLRGAGETQYF. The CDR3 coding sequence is TGTGCCAGCAGTTTATTAAGGGGGGCCGGAGAGACCCAGTACTTC.

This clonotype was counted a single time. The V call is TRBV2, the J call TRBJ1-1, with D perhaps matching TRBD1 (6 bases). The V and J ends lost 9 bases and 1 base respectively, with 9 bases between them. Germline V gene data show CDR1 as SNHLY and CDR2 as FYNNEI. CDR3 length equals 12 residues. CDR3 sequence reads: CARLTGNTEAFF. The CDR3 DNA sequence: TGTGCCAGATTGACAGGGAACACTGAAGCTTTCTTT.

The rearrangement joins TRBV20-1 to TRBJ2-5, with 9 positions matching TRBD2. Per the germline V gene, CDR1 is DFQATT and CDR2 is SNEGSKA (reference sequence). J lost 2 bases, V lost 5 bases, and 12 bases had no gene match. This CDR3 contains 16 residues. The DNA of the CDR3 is TGCAGTGCTGACCCCCCTAGCGGGGCAGTACAAGAGACCCAGTACTTC. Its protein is CSADPPSGAVQETQYF.

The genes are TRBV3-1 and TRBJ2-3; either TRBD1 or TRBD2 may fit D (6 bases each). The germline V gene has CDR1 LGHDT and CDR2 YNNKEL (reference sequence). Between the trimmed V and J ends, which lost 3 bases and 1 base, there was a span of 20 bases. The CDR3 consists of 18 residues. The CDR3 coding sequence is TGTGCCAGCAGCCATGGAGGGGGAGGTGATTTGGGCACAGATACGCAGTATTTT. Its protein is CASSHGGGGDLGTDTQYF.

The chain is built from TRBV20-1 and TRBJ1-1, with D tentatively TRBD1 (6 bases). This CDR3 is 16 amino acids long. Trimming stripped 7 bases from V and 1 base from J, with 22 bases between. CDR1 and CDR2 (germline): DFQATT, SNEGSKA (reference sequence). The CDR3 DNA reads TGCAGTGTAGGATTCCTATGGGGGCAGGGGAACACTGAAGCTTTCTTT. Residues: CSVGFLWGQGNTEAFF.

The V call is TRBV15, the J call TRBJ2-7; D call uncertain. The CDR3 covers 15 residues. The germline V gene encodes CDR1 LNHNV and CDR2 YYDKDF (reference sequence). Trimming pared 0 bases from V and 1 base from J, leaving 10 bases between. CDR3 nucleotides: TGTGCCACCAGCAGAGAGACACACACATCCTACGAGCAGTACTTC. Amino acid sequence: CATSRETHTSYEQYF.

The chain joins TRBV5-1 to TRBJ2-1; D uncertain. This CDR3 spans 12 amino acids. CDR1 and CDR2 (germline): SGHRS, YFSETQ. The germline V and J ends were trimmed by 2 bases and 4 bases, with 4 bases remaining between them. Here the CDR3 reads CASSLKYNEQFF. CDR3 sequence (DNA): TGCGCCAGCAGCTTAAAATACAATGAGCAGTTCTTC. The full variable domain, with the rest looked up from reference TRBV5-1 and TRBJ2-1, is KAGVTQTPRYLIKTRGQQVTLSCSPISGHRSVSWYQQTPGQGLQFLFEYFSETQRNKGNFPGRFSGRQFSNSRSEMNVSTLELGDSALYLCASSLKYNEQFFGPGTRLTVL.

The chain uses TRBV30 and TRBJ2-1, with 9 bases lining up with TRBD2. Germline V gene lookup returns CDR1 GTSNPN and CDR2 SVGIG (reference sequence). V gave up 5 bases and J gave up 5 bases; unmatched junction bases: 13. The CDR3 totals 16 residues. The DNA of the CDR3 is TGTGCCTGGGTTAAGCGGGGGGCCGTCCGTGACAATGAGCAGTTCTTC. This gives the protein CAWVKRGAVRDNEQFF.

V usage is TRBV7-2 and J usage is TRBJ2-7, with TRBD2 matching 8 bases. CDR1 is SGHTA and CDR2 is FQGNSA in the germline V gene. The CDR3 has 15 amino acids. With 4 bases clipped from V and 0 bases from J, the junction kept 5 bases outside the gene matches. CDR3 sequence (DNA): TGTGCCAGCAGCTCAGAGCGGGGGCTCTCCTACGAGCAGTACTTC. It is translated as CASSSERGLSYEQYF.

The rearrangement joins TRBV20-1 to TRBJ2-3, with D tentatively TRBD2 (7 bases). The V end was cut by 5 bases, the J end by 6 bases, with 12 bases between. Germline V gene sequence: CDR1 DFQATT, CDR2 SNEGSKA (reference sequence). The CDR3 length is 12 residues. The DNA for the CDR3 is TGCAGTGCTTCGGGGGGCCCTGATACGCAGTATTTT. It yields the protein CSASGGPDTQYF.

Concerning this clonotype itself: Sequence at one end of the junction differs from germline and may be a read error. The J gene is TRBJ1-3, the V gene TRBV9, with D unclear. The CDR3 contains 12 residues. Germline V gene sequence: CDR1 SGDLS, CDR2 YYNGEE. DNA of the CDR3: TGTGCCAGCGTCTGGGGTGGAGACACCATATATTTT. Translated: CASVWGGDTIYF.

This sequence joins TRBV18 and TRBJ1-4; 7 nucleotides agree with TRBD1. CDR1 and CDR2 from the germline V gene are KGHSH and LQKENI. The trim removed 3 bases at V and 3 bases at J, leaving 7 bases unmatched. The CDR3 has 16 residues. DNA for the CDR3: TGTGCCAGCTCACCGACCGCAGGGGGACCTAATGAAAAACTGTTTTTT. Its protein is CASSPTAGGPNEKLFF.

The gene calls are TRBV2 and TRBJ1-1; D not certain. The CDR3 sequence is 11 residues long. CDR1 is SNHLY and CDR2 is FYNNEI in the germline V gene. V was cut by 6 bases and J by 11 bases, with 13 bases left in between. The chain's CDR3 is CASRATPGAFF. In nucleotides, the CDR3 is TGTGCCAGCAGAGCGACCCCCGGGGCTTTCTTT.

The CDR3: CASSESGGHEQYF. The CDR3 DNA reads as TGTGCCAGTAGTGAAAGCGGGGGCCACGAGCAGTACTTC. The J gene is TRBJ2-7, the V gene TRBV19; 8 bases match TRBD2. The CDR3 has 13 residues. Germline V gives CDR1 LNHDA, CDR2 SQIVND (reference sequence). After removal of 5 bases from V and 5 bases from J, the junction contained 5 bases not matched to a gene.

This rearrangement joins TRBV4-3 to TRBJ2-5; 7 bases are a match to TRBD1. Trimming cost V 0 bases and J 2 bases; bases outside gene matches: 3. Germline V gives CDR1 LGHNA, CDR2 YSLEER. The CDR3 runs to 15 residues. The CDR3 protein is CASSQDGTEQETQYF. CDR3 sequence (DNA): TGCGCCAGCAGCCAAGATGGGACAGAGCAAGAGACCCAGTACTTC.

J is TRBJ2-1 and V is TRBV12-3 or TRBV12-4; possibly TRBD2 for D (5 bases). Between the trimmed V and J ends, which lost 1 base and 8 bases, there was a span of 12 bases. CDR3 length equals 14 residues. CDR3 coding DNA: TGTGCCAGCAGTTTAGGTGGAGGTTCCGATGAGCAGTTCTTC. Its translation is CASSLGGGSDEQFF.

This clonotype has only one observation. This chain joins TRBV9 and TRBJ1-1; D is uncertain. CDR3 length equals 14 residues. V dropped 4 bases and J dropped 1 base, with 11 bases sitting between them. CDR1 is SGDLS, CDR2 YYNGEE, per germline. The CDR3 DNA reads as TGTGCCAGCAGCCTTTCCCAAGGGAACACTGAAGCTTTCTTT. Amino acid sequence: CASSLSQGNTEAFF.

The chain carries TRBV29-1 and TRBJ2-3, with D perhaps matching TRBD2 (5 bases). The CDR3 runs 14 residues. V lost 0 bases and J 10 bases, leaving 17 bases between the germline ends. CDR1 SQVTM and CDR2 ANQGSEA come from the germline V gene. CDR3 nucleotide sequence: TGCAGCGTTGAAGATCGGCGCTCCGTGGAGGCGCAGTATTTT. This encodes CSVEDRRSVEAQYF.

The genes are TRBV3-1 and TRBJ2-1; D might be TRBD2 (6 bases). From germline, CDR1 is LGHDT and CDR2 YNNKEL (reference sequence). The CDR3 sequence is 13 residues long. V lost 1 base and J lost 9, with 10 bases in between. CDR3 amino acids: CASSQAPEGEQFF. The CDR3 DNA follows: TGTGCCAGCAGCCAAGCCCCGGAGGGTGAGCAGTTCTTC.

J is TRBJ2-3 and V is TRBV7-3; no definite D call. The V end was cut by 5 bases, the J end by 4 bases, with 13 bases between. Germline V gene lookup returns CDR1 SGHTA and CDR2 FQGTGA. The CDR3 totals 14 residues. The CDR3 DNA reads TGTGCCAGCAGCCACGGCCCCCCGCCAGATACGCAGTATTTT. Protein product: CASSHGPPPDTQYF.

CDR3 in DNA: TGCAGCGTCGCCACAAGTAGCAATCAGCCCCAGCATTTT. Protein sequence: CSVATSSNQPQHF. J is TRBJ1-5 and V is TRBV29-1, with D unresolved. CDR1 SQVTM and CDR2 ANQGSEA come from the germline V gene. This CDR3 region has 13 residues. V lost 6 bases and J lost 0, with 9 bases in between.

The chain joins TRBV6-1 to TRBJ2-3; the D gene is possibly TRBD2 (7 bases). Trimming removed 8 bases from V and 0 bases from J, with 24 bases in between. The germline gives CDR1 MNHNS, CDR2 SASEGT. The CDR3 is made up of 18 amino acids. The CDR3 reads CASSPPGGPSKSTDTQYF. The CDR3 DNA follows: TGTGCCAGCTCGCCTCCCGGGGGGCCTTCGAAAAGCACAGATACGCAGTATTTT.